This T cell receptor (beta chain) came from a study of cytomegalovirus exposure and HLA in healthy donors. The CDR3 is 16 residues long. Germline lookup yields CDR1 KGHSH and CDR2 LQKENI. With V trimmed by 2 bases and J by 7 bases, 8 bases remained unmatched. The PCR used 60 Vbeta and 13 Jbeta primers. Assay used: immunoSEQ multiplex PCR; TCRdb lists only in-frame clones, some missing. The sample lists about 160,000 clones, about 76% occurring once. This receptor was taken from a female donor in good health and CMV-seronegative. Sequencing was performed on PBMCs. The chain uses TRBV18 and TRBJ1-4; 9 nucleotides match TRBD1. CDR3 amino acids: CASSPIPTGGSEKLFF. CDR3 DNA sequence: TGTGCCAGCTCACCAATTCCGACAGGGGGAAGTGAAAAACTGTTTTTT.